What follows are 4 T cell receptor beta chains derived from one specimen sequenced in a study of T cell responses to AZD1222 COVID-19 vaccine. Using immunoSEQ multiplex PCR, the repertoire was profiled, and TCRdb retains in-frame clones only, with some absent. Of 150,000 to 200,000 clones in the sample, 94% were seen once. The source was peripheral blood, collected on day 0 of AZD1222 vaccination. The receptors were gathered from an adult in good health.

V usage is TRBV11-3 and J usage is TRBJ2-6; 9 bases align to TRBD1. Germline V CDR1 and CDR2: SGHNT, YENEEA. Trimming at V came to 5 bases and at J to 2 bases, leaving 4 bases not matched to a gene. The CDR3 is 16 amino acids. CDR3 in DNA: TGTGCCAGCAGCCCTGGGACAGGGACTGGGGCCAACGTCCTGACTTTC. This encodes CASSPGTGTGANVLTF.

The J gene is TRBJ2-3, the V gene TRBV27, with D perhaps TRBD1 (5 bases). Per the germline V gene, CDR1 is MNHEY and CDR2 is SMNVEV (reference sequence). CDR3 length: 15 amino acids. V was shortened by 5 bases and J by 3 bases, with 15 bases between the two germline ends. The CDR3 is CASSIGASPTDTQYF. The CDR3 nucleotides are TGTGCCAGCAGTATAGGGGCTTCGCCTACAGATACGCAGTATTTT.

The gene calls are TRBV5-4 and TRBJ1-2; no reliable D call. CDR1 and CDR2 (germline): SGHNT, YYREEE (reference sequence). The V gene lost 4 bases and the J gene lost 6 bases, with 13 bases spanning the gap. The CDR3 is made up of 13 amino acids. CDR3 loop: CASSPMGGNGYTF. The CDR3 bases are TGTGCCAGCAGCCCTATGGGAGGGAATGGCTACACCTTC.

V and J are TRBV20-1 and TRBJ2-5; D is ambiguous. There are 10 residues in the CDR3. CDR1 is DFQATT, CDR2 SNEGSKA, per germline (reference sequence). Trimming left V 6 bases short and J 2 bases short, with 4 bases between. The CDR3 loop reads CSAPQETQYF. The CDR3 coding sequence is TGCAGTGCACCACAAGAGACCCAGTACTTC.